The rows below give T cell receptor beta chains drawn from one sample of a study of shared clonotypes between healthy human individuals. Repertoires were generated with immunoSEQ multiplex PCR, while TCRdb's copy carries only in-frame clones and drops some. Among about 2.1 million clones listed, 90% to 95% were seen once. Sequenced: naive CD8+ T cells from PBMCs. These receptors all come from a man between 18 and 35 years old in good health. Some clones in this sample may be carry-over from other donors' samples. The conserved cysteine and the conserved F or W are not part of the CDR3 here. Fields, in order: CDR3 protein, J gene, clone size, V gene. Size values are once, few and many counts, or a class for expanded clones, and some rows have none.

CDR3: ASSFAGERVSYEQY; J: TRBJ2-7; size: NA; V: TRBV28
CDR3: ASSQDYRANYGYT; J: TRBJ1-2; size: NA; V: TRBV4-1
CDR3: ASRMGGVYEQY; J: TRBJ2-7; size: NA; V: TRBV27
CDR3: ASGATRGYEQY; J: TRBJ2-7; size: NA; V: TRBV25-1
CDR3: ASNPVYNQPQH; J: TRBJ1-5; size: NA; V: TRBV19
CDR3: ASSLSLGAGETQY; J: TRBJ2-5; size: NA; V: TRBV27
CDR3: ASSTGPIRF; J: TRBJ2-1; size: once; V: TRBV28
CDR3: AWSHGTNTEAF; J: TRBJ1-1; size: NA; V: TRBV30
CDR3: ASSRPGRSGYT; J: TRBJ1-2; size: few; V: TRBV2
CDR3: ASSSDSYNEQF; J: TRBJ2-1; size: NA; V: TRBV28
CDR3: ASSTTSGAFEEQY; J: TRBJ2-7; size: NA; V: TRBV7-8
CDR3: ASSIGPGTTIYEQY; J: TRBJ2-7; size: NA; V: TRBV19
CDR3: ASRATPGKTDTQY; J: TRBJ2-3; size: NA; V: TRBV6-5
CDR3: ASSQETLYMQY; J: TRBJ2-7; size: NA; V: TRBV4-2
CDR3: ASSLNSGNTGELF; J: TRBJ2-2; size: NA; V: TRBV11-2
CDR3: ASSGGTVPYEQY; J: TRBJ2-7; size: NA; V: TRBV5-1
CDR3: ASSVGGLAGYEQY; J: TRBJ2-7; size: NA; V: TRBV13
CDR3: ATSSHYGAEAF; J: TRBJ1-1; size: NA; V: TRBV15
CDR3: ASSFNIGGMNTEAF; J: TRBJ1-1; size: NA; V: TRBV28
CDR3: ASSQRGGLDAGDEQY; J: TRBJ2-7; size: NA; V: TRBV4-1
CDR3: ASSLAGRRNGELF; J: TRBJ2-2; size: NA; V: TRBV5-6
CDR3: ASRIRGDTEAF; J: TRBJ1-1; size: NA; V: TRBV19
CDR3: ASSSGATYEQY; J: TRBJ2-7; size: NA; V: TRBV27
CDR3: ASSVGGYEQF; J: TRBJ2-1; size: NA; V: TRBV9
CDR3: ASSARLRSNTGELF; J: TRBJ2-2; size: once; V: TRBV6-1
CDR3: ASRGYEQY; J: TRBJ2-7; size: few; V: TRBV2
CDR3: ASSFLAALQETQY; J: TRBJ2-5; size: NA; V: TRBV7-6
CDR3: ASSPGTTGRDTQY; J: TRBJ2-3; size: NA; V: TRBV5-1
CDR3: ASSDSGTSGATGELF; J: TRBJ2-2; size: NA; V: TRBV7-9
CDR3: AISESPGRSYEQY; J: TRBJ2-7; size: NA; V: TRBV10-3
CDR3: ASSVTGGEETQY; J: TRBJ2-5; size: NA; V: TRBV27
CDR3: AWSPGEFVYEQY; J: TRBJ2-7; size: once; V: TRBV30
CDR3: ASSLYRDTGELF; J: TRBJ2-2; size: NA; V: TRBV5-4
CDR3: ASSFDRPIYEQY; J: TRBJ2-7; size: NA; V: TRBV5-5
CDR3: ASSFSGWGAGELF; J: TRBJ2-2; size: NA; V: TRBV28
CDR3: ASRPAEEAF; J: TRBJ1-1; size: NA; V: TRBV7-9
CDR3: ASSQFTWGEQY; J: TRBJ2-7; size: NA; V: TRBV4-1
CDR3: ASSYNGDEQY; J: NA; size: NA; V: TRBV6-5
CDR3: ASSLDRQQETQY; J: TRBJ2-5; size: NA; V: TRBV5-5
CDR3: ASSLVTGVSNQPQH; J: TRBJ1-5; size: NA; V: TRBV7-8
CDR3: ATSDRLNEKLF; J: TRBJ1-4; size: few; V: TRBV19
CDR3: ASSIDREETQY; J: TRBJ2-5; size: NA; V: TRBV27
CDR3: ASSKQGAVYEQY; J: TRBJ2-7; size: NA; V: TRBV7-9
CDR3: ASSEWAGAYEQY; J: TRBJ2-7; size: NA; V: TRBV6-1
CDR3: ASSIVSLARGETQY; J: TRBJ2-5; size: NA; V: TRBV19
CDR3: ASRSSHRGGFDNEQF; J: TRBJ2-1; size: NA; V: TRBV27
CDR3: ASSFSGGLRSYNEQF; J: TRBJ2-1; size: NA; V: TRBV7-6
CDR3: ASRGAPEAF; J: TRBJ1-1; size: NA; V: TRBV30
CDR3: ASRPRTGVWGYT; J: TRBJ1-2; size: NA; V: TRBV7-2
CDR3: ASSGRTADTQY; J: TRBJ2-3; size: NA; V: TRBV11-2
CDR3: ASRLGTGELF; J: TRBJ2-2; size: NA; V: TRBV13